Below are 7 T cell receptor beta chains sequenced from a single sample in a study of early T cells in non-severe SARS-CoV-2 infection (dated by TCRdb to 2020 to 2022). The library was built by means of 5' RACE. Sequencer: NextSeq 500. The raw public data were reprocessed by TCRdb itself: fastp quality trimming at Q25, MiXCR clonotype calling, in-frame beta chains only. Duplicate CDR3 protein sequences are folded into a single record with the most common DNA and genes. Here the sample has approximately 50,000 distinct CDR3 sequences; about 7.4% occur a single time. Together, the top ten hold 5% to 6.5% of the sample. Source material: whole blood. These receptors all stem from an adult who was a healthcare worker with PCR-confirmed SARS-CoV-2 infection or an uninfected control (not recorded which).

This clonotype was observed a few times. The V and J genes are TRBV12-3 or TRBV12-4 and TRBJ2-1; D is possibly TRBD1 or TRBD2 (5 bases each). V lost 6 bases and J 3 bases, leaving 15 bases between the germline ends. CDR3 length: 15 residues. The DNA for the CDR3 is TGTGCCAGCAGCCTCCGGGACGGTCTCTACAATGAGCAGTTCTTC. It is translated as CASSLRDGLYNEQFF.

The sample holds many counts of this clonotype. The chain is built from TRBV12-3 or TRBV12-4 and TRBJ2-3; D is unclear. V shed 1 base and J shed 4 bases, with 3 bases lying between them. This CDR3 spans 12 amino acids. CDR3: CASSLVSDTQYF. CDR3 nucleotides: TGTGCCAGCAGTTTAGTATCAGATACGCAGTATTTT.

This clonotype was detected many times. This chain uses TRBV12-3 or TRBV12-4 with TRBJ1-6; D not resolved. This CDR3 is built from 13 residues. Trimming left V 3 bases short and J 7 bases short, with 7 bases between. In DNA, the CDR3 is TGTGCCAGCAGTTTCGGGCAGAATTCACCCCTCCACTTT. As protein: CASSFGQNSPLHF.

This clonotype has a count of ten or more. The chain carries TRBV6-6 and TRBJ1-5, with 8 bases matching TRBD1. Germline V gives CDR1 MNHNY, CDR2 SVGAGI (reference sequence). With 6 bases clipped from V and 4 bases from J, the junction kept 8 bases outside the gene matches. The CDR3 has 15 amino acids. In DNA, the CDR3 is TGTGCCAGCAGCCCCGACGACAGGGGAAATCAGCCCCAGCATTTT. Translated: CASSPDDRGNQPQHF.

This clonotype showed up just a few times. The rearrangement joins TRBV6-2 or TRBV6-3 to TRBJ1-1, with 9 bases lining up with TRBD1. Germline lookup yields CDR1 MNHEY and CDR2 SVGEGT. The CDR3 is 13 residues long. V was pared by 2 bases and J by 10 bases, with 5 bases of the junction left unmatched. As DNA, the CDR3 is TGTGCCAGCAGTTACGAGGGACAGGGTATAGCTTTCTTT. It is translated as CASSYEGQGIAFF.

The chain uses TRBV7-6 and TRBJ2-1; D call uncertain. Per germline, CDR1 SGHVS and CDR2 FNYEAQ. V was clipped by 5 bases and J by 6 bases, with 8 bases between them. The CDR3 has 12 amino acids. The CDR3, as DNA: TGTGCCAGCAGCAAGAACGGCAATGAGCAGTTCTTC. Protein: CASSKNGNEQFF.

This clonotype was seen only a few times. This chain links TRBV4-3 with TRBJ1-1; D unresolved. Trimming removed 3 bases from V and 1 base from J, with 9 bases in between. CDR3 length: 14 amino acids. Germline V gene data show CDR1 as LGHNA and CDR2 as YSLEER. This CDR3 is CASSQERRNTEAFF. The CDR3 DNA follows: TGCGCCAGCAGCCAGGAACGTAGGAACACTGAAGCTTTCTTT.